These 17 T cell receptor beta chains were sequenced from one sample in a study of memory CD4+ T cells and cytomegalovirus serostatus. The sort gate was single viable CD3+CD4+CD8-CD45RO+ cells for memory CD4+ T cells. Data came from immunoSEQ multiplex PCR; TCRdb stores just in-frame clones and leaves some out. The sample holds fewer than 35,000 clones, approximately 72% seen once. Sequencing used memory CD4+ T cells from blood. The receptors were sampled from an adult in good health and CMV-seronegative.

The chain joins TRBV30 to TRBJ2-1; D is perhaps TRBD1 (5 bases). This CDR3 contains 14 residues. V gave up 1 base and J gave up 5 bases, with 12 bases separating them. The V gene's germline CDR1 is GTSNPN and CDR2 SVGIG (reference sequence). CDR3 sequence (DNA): TGTGCCTGGAGTGCAGGGTACAGCCACAATGAGCAGTTCTTC. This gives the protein CAWSAGYSHNEQFF.

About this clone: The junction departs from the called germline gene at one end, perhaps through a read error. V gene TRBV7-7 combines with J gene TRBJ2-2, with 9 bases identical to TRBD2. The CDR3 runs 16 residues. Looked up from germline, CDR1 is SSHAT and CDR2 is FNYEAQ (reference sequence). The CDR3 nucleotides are TGTGCTAGCAGCTTGTGGCTAGCGGGGCGTACCGGGGAGCTGTTTTTT. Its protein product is CASSLWLAGRTGELFF.

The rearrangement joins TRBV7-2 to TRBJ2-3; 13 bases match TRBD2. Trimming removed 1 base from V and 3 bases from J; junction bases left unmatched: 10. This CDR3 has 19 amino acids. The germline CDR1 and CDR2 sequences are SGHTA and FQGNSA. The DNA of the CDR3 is TGTGCCAGCAGCTTAGTCTTACTAGCGGGGGGGCTGGGTACAGATACGCAGTATTTT. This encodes CASSLVLLAGGLGTDTQYF.

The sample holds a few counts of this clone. CDR3 loop: CSVEKGQGYTF. DNA of the CDR3: TGCAGCGTTGAAAAAGGACAGGGGTACACCTTC. The chain joins TRBV29-1 to TRBJ1-2; 9 nucleotides align to TRBD1. The CDR3 runs 11 residues. V dropped 2 bases and J dropped 11; count of bases not matched to a gene: 3. Germline V gives CDR1 SQVTM, CDR2 ANQGSEA.

The CDR3 region has the DNA TGTGCCAGCAGAAGCGACAGGGAGGTTACTGAAGCTTTCTTT. Protein sequence: CASRSDREVTEAFF. The rearrangement uses TRBV6-5 and TRBJ1-1; 7 nucleotides agree with TRBD1. The CDR3 covers 14 residues. The germline CDR1 and CDR2 sequences are MNHEY and SVGAGI. V was pared by 6 bases and J by 5 bases, with 9 bases of the junction left unmatched.

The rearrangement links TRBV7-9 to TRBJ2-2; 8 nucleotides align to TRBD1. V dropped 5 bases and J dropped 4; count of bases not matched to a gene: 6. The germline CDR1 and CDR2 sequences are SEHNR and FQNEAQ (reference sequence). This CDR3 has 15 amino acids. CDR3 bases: TGTGCCAGCAGCCCGCGGACAGGGATCACCGGGGAGCTGTTTTTT. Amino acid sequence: CASSPRTGITGELFF.

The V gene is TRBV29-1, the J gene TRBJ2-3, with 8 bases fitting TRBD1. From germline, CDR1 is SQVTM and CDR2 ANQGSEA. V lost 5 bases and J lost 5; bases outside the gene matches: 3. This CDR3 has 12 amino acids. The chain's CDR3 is CSVRQGIDTQYF. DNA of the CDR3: TGCAGCGTTCGACAGGGGATAGATACGCAGTATTTT.

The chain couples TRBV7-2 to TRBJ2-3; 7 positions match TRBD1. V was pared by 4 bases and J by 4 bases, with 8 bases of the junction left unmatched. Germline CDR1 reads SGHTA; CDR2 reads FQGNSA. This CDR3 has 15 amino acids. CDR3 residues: CASSSTRQGPDTQYF. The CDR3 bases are TGTGCCAGCAGCTCTACTAGACAGGGTCCAGATACGCAGTATTTT.

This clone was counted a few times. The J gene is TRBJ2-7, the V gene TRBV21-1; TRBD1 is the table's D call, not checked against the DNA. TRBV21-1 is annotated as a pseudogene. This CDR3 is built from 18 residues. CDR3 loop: CASTKGRTGPSDTYEQYF. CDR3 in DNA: TGTGCCAGCACCAAGGGCCGGACAGGACCCTCAGATACCTACGAGCAGTACTTC.

The CDR3 loop is CASSTGQGRNQPQHF. The CDR3 bases are TGTGCCAGTAGTACCGGACAGGGTCGGAATCAGCCCCAGCATTTT. This rearrangement joins TRBV19 to TRBJ1-5; the match to TRBD1 covers 8 bases. Germline assignment: CDR1 LNHDA and CDR2 SQIVND (reference sequence). The trim removed 4 bases at V and 4 bases at J, leaving 6 bases unmatched. CDR3 size: 15 residues.

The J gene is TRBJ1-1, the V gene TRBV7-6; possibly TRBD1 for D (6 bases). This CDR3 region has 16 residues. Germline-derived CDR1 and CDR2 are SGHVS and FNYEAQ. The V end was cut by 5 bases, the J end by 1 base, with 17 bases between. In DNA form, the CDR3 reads TGTGCCAGCAGCCTTCTGGCGTCGACAGGGAACACTGAAGCTTTCTTT. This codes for CASSLLASTGNTEAFF.

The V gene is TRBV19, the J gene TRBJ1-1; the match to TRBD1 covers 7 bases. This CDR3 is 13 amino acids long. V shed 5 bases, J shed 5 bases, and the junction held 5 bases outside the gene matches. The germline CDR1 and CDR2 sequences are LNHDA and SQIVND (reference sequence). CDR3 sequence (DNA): TGTGCCAGTAGTGCTCAGGGGGGGACTGAAGCTTTCTTT. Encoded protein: CASSAQGGTEAFF. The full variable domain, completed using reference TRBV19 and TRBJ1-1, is DGGITQSPKYLFRKEGQNVTLSCEQNLNHDAMYWYRQDPGQGLRLIYYSQIVNDFQKGDIAEGYSVSREKKESFPLTVTSAQKNPTAFYLCASSAQGGTEAFFGQGTRLTVV.

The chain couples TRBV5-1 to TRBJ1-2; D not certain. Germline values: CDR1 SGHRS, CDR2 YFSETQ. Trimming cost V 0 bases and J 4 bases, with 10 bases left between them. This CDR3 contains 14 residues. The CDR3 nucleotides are TGCGCCAGCAGCTTGGCCGCCCGGGCCTATGGCTACACCTTC. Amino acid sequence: CASSLAARAYGYTF. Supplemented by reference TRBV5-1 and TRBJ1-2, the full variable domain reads KAGVTQTPRYLIKTRGQQVTLSCSPISGHRSVSWYQQTPGQGLQFLFEYFSETQRNKGNFPGRFSGRQFSNSRSEMNVSTLELGDSALYLCASSLAARAYGYTFGSGTRLTVV.

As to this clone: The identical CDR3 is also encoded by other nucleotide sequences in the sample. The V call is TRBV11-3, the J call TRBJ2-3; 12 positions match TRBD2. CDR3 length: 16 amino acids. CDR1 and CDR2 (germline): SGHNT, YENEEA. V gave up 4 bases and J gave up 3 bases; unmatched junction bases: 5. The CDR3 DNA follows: TGTGCCAGCAGCTCCGGGACTAGCGGGCGAACAGATACGCAGTATTTT. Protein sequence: CASSSGTSGRTDTQYF.

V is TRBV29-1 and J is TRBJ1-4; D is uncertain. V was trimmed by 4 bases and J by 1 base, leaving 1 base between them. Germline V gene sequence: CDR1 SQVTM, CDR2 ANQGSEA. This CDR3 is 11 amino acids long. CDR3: CSVGTNEKLFF. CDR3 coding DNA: TGCAGCGTTGGAACTAATGAAAAACTGTTTTTT.

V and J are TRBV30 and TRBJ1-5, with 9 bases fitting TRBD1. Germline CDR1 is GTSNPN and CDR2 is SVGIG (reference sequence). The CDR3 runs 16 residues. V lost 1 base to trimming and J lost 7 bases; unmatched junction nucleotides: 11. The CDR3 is CAWSATHTGGWQPQHF. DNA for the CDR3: TGTGCCTGGAGTGCAACCCATACAGGGGGCTGGCAGCCCCAGCATTTT.

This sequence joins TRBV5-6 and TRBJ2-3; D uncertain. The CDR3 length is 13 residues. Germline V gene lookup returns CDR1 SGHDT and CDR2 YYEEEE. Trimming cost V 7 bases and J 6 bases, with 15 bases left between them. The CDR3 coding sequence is TGTGCCAGCGCTAAGAAAGGGCCGGATACGCAGTATTTT. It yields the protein CASAKKGPDTQYF.